A single sample gave rise to the 11 T cell receptor beta chains below, sequenced in a study of blood T cell repertoires in COVID-19. Libraries were prepared by immunoSEQ multiplex PCR; TCRdb keeps only in-frame clonotypes and omits some of them. The table has about 65,000 clones, 81% seen once; the top ten hold under 15%. Sequencing input: peripheral blood. These receptors were obtained from a man of 80 years or more with acute or convalescent COVID-19.

This clone was detected many times. J is TRBJ1-4 and V is TRBV7-9; no firm D call. With 4 bases removed from V and 4 bases from J, the gap between germline ends came to 16 bases. The CDR3 contains 16 residues. Germline V gene sequence: CDR1 SEHNR, CDR2 FQNEAQ (reference sequence). CDR3 sequence: CASSSRTGTLNEKLFF. CDR3 DNA: TGTGCCAGCAGCTCCCGTACGGGAACGCTTAATGAAAAACTGTTTTTT.

Notes on this clone: A read error may account for a junction end that differs from germline. The chain combines TRBV25-1 with TRBJ2-5; D is possibly TRBD1 (6 bases). The CDR3 runs 11 residues. Germline V lookup: CDR1 MGHDK, CDR2 SYGVNS. CDR3 in amino acids: CASGDGTSEDF. The CDR3 nucleotides are TGTGCCAGCGGGGATGGGACATCGGAGGACTTC. Variable domain in full (rest from reference TRBV25-1 and TRBJ2-5): EADIYQTPRYLVIGTGKKITLECSQTMGHDKMYWYQQDPGMELHLIHYSYGVNSTEKGDLSSESTVSRIRTEHFPLTLESARPSHTSQYLCASGDGTSEDFGPGTRLLVL.

This chain links TRBV7-9 with TRBJ1-3, with 10 positions matching TRBD1. Per the germline V gene, CDR1 is SEHNR and CDR2 is FQNEAQ (reference sequence). V trimming: 4 bases; J trimming: 4 bases; junction bases outside the gene matches: 7. The CDR3 extends over 16 amino acids. CDR3 loop: CASSWWTGGFGNTIYF. The CDR3 nucleotides read TGTGCCAGCAGCTGGTGGACAGGGGGTTTCGGAAACACCATATATTTT.

This clone was counted a few times. Additional DNA sequences in this sample encode the identical CDR3. The chain has TRBV3-1 (or the pseudogene TRBV3-2) and TRBJ1-1; a possible D gene is TRBD1 (6 bases). In germline, CDR1 is LGHDT, CDR2 YNNKEL (reference sequence). The CDR3 has 11 amino acids. Deletions cut 6 bases from V and 4 bases from J, with 6 bases between. The CDR3 here is CASRGGTEAFF. DNA for the CDR3: TGTGCCAGCAGAGGGGGCACTGAAGCTTTCTTT.

This chain connects TRBV4-1 to TRBJ2-1, with 9 bases lining up with TRBD2. The CDR3 contains 14 residues. Trimming at V came to 3 bases and at J to 5 bases, leaving 2 bases not matched to a gene. Looked up from germline, CDR1 is MGHRA and CDR2 is YSYEKL. The CDR3 here is CASSHQRGDNEQFF. Written as DNA, the CDR3 is TGCGCCAGCAGCCATCAGCGGGGGGACAATGAGCAGTTCTTC.

V and J are TRBV13 and TRBJ2-2; 9 positions match TRBD2. The length of the CDR3 is 15 residues. The trim removed 4 bases at V and 0 bases at J, leaving 0 bases unmatched. Per the germline V gene, CDR1 is PRHDT and CDR2 is FYEKMQ (reference sequence). CDR3 nucleotides: TGTGCCAGCAGCTCTAGCGGGACGAACACCGGGGAGCTGTTTTTT. Protein product: CASSSSGTNTGELFF.

J is TRBJ2-7 and V is TRBV7-9; possible D gene TRBD2, 7 bases. Deletions cut 1 base from V and 6 bases from J, with 13 bases between. CDR1 and CDR2 (germline): SEHNR, FQNEAQ (reference sequence). CDR3 length equals 14 residues. The DNA for the CDR3 is TGTGCCAGCAGCTTAGGAGGGGGGGCTCTCGAGCAGTACTTC. As protein: CASSLGGGALEQYF.

CDR3 DNA: TGTGCCAGCTCACCAACAGTTATGAGCTCCTATAATTCACCCCTCCACTTT. Translation: CASSPTVMSSYNSPLHF. J is TRBJ1-6 and V is TRBV18; the D is unclear. CDR3 length equals 17 residues. The ends were cut back, 2 bases at V and 0 bases at J, with 11 bases in the middle. The germline CDR1 and CDR2 sequences are KGHSH and LQKENI. The full variable domain, completed using reference TRBV18 and TRBJ1-6, is NAGVMQNPRHLVRRRGQEARLRCSPMKGHSHVYWYRQLPEEGLKFMVYLQKENIIDESGMPKERFSAEFPKEGPSILRIQQVVRGDSAAYFCASSPTVMSSYNSPLHFGNGTRLTVT.

The chain joins TRBV29-1 to TRBJ2-3; D gene ambiguous. CDR1 is SQVTM, CDR2 ANQGSEA, per germline. There are 14 residues in the CDR3. V dropped 7 bases and J dropped 2 bases, with 16 bases sitting between them. This chain's CDR3 is CSASVTRYTDTQYF. DNA for the CDR3: TGCAGCGCCTCAGTTACCCGATACACAGATACGCAGTATTTT.

The chain uses TRBV19 and TRBJ2-7; 12 nucleotides line up with TRBD2. V gave up 3 bases and J gave up 2 bases; unmatched junction bases: 2. The CDR3 has 15 residues. Germline V lookup: CDR1 LNHDA, CDR2 SQIVND (reference sequence). The CDR3 region is CASSIRLAGAYEQYF. The CDR3 bases are TGTGCCAGTAGTATTCGACTAGCGGGGGCCTACGAGCAGTACTTC.

The V call is TRBV5-1, the J call TRBJ2-7; 10 nucleotides line up with TRBD1. The ends lost 4 bases at V and 3 bases at J; junction bases unmatched: 10. The germline V gene has CDR1 SGHRS and CDR2 YFSETQ. The CDR3 spans 16 residues. The CDR3 sequence: CASSRDPGQGSYEQYF. For the CDR3, the DNA is TGCGCCAGCAGCCGCGATCCGGGACAGGGGAGCTACGAGCAGTACTTC.